This entry lists 22 T cell receptor beta chains sequenced from one sample in a study of blood T cell repertoires in COVID-19. TCRdb keeps only in-frame clones here, not all; method: immunoSEQ multiplex PCR. The table includes around 100,000 clones, about 85% detected once. The sample comprised peripheral blood. The receptor set was obtained from a man in his forties with acute or convalescent COVID-19.

The chain links TRBV7-3 to TRBJ2-1; 10 nucleotides align to TRBD2. Germline V gene lookup returns CDR1 SGHTA and CDR2 FQGTGA. The V segment lost 5 bases and the J segment 5 bases; nucleotides outside the gene matches: 6. CDR3 length: 15 amino acids. The CDR3 region has the DNA TGTGCCAGCAGCGTAGCGGGGGGCCCTAACAATGAGCAGTTCTTC. The encoded protein is CASSVAGGPNNEQFF.

The rearrangement joins TRBV6-6 to TRBJ1-2; D is uncertain. V was clipped by 7 bases and J by 8 bases, with 20 bases between them. The germline V gene encodes CDR1 MNHNY and CDR2 SVGAGI (reference sequence). The CDR3 is 14 amino acids. CDR3 in amino acids: CASTHLGGGEGYTF. CDR3 bases: TGTGCCAGCACCCACCTAGGCGGAGGTGAAGGCTACACCTTC.

The genes are TRBV18 and TRBJ2-5; TRBD1 matches at 8 bases. CDR1 KGHSH and CDR2 LQKENI come from the germline V gene. The CDR3 totals 17 residues. Germline trimming cut 2 bases from V and 6 bases from J; bases unmatched to any gene: 14. The CDR3 is CASSPTPLTGAGKTQYF. The CDR3 DNA sequence: TGTGCCAGCTCACCAACCCCCTTGACAGGGGCCGGGAAGACCCAGTACTTC.

V gene TRBV25-1 combines with J gene TRBJ1-6, with TRBD1 matching over 7 bases. The CDR3 contains 16 residues. V lost 5 bases to trimming and J lost 0 bases; unmatched junction nucleotides: 4. Germline V CDR1 and CDR2: MGHDK, SYGVNS. The CDR3 DNA follows: TGTGCCAGCAGTCGCGGGGACAGCTCCTATAATTCACCCCTCCACTTT. Its translation is CASSRGDSSYNSPLHF.

V and J are TRBV5-1 and TRBJ1-6; D unresolved. The CDR3 spans 12 residues. Trimming removed 4 bases at V and 9 bases at J, with 8 bases between. Per germline, CDR1 SGHRS and CDR2 YFSETQ. In DNA form, the CDR3 reads TGCGCCAGCAGCGCGACGGGTTCACCCCTCCACTTT. As protein: CASSATGSPLHF.

The chain is built from TRBV15 and TRBJ2-7, with a weak D call TRBD1 (6 bases). The germline V and J ends were trimmed by 3 bases and 2 bases, with 14 bases remaining between them. Germline lookup yields CDR1 LNHNV and CDR2 YYDKDF (reference sequence). CDR3 length: 15 amino acids. The CDR3 sequence: CATSRTGSRAYEQYF. The CDR3 DNA is TGTGCCACCAGCAGGACAGGTTCTCGGGCCTACGAGCAGTACTTC. Drawing the rest from reference TRBV15 and TRBJ2-7, the complete variable domain is DAMVIQNPRYQVTQFGKPVTLSCSQTLNHNVMYWYQQKSSQAPKLLFHYYDKDFNNEADTPDNFQSRRPNTSFCFLDIRSPGLGDTAMYLCATSRTGSRAYEQYFGPGTRLTVT.

The chain carries TRBV2 and TRBJ2-5; maybe TRBD1 (6 bases). The V and J ends lost 7 bases and 0 bases respectively, with 12 bases between them. The germline V gene has CDR1 SNHLY and CDR2 FYNNEI. The CDR3 has 14 amino acids. CDR3: CASTPDRNQETQYF. In DNA, the CDR3 is TGTGCCAGCACTCCCGACAGGAACCAAGAGACCCAGTACTTC.

This chain links TRBV5-4 with TRBJ2-5, with D possibly being TRBD1 (5 bases). CDR1 and CDR2 (germline): SGHNT, YYREEE (reference sequence). The V and J ends lost 3 bases and 1 base respectively, with 16 bases between them. The CDR3 runs 16 residues. This CDR3 reads CASSSKGVGFQETQYF. The CDR3 DNA is TGTGCCAGCAGCTCGAAAGGGGTGGGCTTCCAAGAGACCCAGTACTTC.

This sequence joins TRBV11-2 and TRBJ2-3, with TRBD1 matching 10 bases. V lost 4 bases, J lost 2 bases, and 6 bases stayed unmatched. This CDR3 contains 16 residues. CDR1 and CDR2 from the germline V gene are SGHAT and FQNNGV. As DNA, the CDR3 is TGTGCCAGCAGCTCCTACGGGACAGGGGTCACAGATACGCAGTATTTT. Encoded protein: CASSSYGTGVTDTQYF.

V and J are TRBV2 and TRBJ1-4; TRBD1 matches 8 bases. Germline CDR1 SNHLY, CDR2 FYNNEI. V shed 4 bases, J shed 11 bases, and the junction held 9 bases outside the gene matches. There are 14 residues in the CDR3. CDR3 coding DNA: TGTGCCAGCAGTGCAGGGGGCCCGAAAACTAAACTGTTTTTT. This translates into CASSAGGPKTKLFF.

V and J are TRBV2 and TRBJ2-5, with D maybe TRBD1 (5 bases). There are 13 residues in the CDR3. CDR1 is SNHLY, CDR2 FYNNEI, per germline. Trimming took off 9 bases at V and 2 bases at J, with 13 bases between the two ends. The CDR3 nucleotides read TGTGCCAGTGCAGGGCAGGGACAAGAGACCCAGTACTTC. Translation gives CASAGQGQETQYF.

This chain joins TRBV9 and TRBJ2-2; 10 nucleotides agree with TRBD2. J was trimmed by 3 bases and V by 0 bases; bases with no gene match: 5. The CDR3 runs 17 residues. CDR1 and CDR2 (germline): SGDLS, YYNGEE. The CDR3: CASSVGSSGRYTGELFF. The CDR3 nucleotides are TGTGCCAGCAGCGTAGGTTCTAGCGGGAGATACACCGGGGAGCTGTTTTTT.

The chain recombines TRBV30 with TRBJ2-5; D is unclear. The CDR3 totals 13 residues. V lost 2 bases to trimming and J lost 3 bases, with 10 bases between them. Germline CDR1 reads GTSNPN; CDR2 reads SVGIG (reference sequence). As DNA, the CDR3 is TGTGCCTGGAGTCTTTCCGGAGAAGAGACCCAGTACTTC. This encodes CAWSLSGEETQYF.

This rearrangement joins TRBV5-6 to TRBJ1-5; D is ambiguous. This CDR3 has 11 residues. Per germline, CDR1 SGHDT and CDR2 YYEEEE. V was trimmed by 1 base and J by 14 bases, leaving 10 bases between them. The CDR3 sequence: CASSLSPVEHF. As DNA, the CDR3 is TGTGCCAGCAGCTTGTCCCCCGTAGAGCATTTT.

The V and J genes are TRBV11-1 and TRBJ2-7; the D gene is possibly TRBD2 (5 bases). The length of the CDR3 is 13 residues. CDR1 SGHAT and CDR2 FQDESV come from the germline V gene (reference sequence). Trimming pared 3 bases from V and 5 bases from J, leaving 11 bases between. Here the CDR3 reads CASSFEGFDEQYF. The CDR3 DNA sequence: TGTGCCAGCAGCTTCGAGGGATTCGACGAGCAGTACTTC.

The chain carries TRBV19 and TRBJ2-2; D is uncertain. Germline V lookup: CDR1 LNHDA, CDR2 SQIVND (reference sequence). The CDR3 spans 14 residues. Deletions cut 1 base from V and 6 bases from J, with 9 bases between. CDR3 sequence reads: CASSIGHSAGELFF. The DNA for the CDR3 is TGTGCCAGTAGTATAGGCCACTCTGCCGGGGAGCTGTTTTTT.

The chain couples TRBV24-1 to TRBJ2-3; TRBD2 aligns across 9 bases. CDR1 and CDR2 from the germline V gene are KGHDR and SFDVKD. The V and J ends lost 0 bases and 3 bases, in that order; junction bases with no gene match: 3. CDR3 length equals 16 residues. CDR3 nucleotides: TGTGCCACCAGTGATTTGGGGCGGGGGGGAACAGATACGCAGTATTTT. It is translated as CATSDLGRGGTDTQYF.

This rearrangement joins TRBV5-1 to TRBJ2-3, with D tentatively TRBD1 (5 bases). The germline V gene has CDR1 SGHRS and CDR2 YFSETQ. CDR3 size: 12 residues. The V end lost 4 bases, the J end lost 4 bases, and 7 bases lay between the germline ends. CDR3 sequence reads: CASSPGPDTQYF. CDR3 bases: TGCGCCAGCAGCCCAGGGCCAGATACGCAGTATTTT. Looking up the rest from reference TRBV5-1 and TRBJ2-3 gives the full variable domain: KAGVTQTPRYLIKTRGQQVTLSCSPISGHRSVSWYQQTPGQGLQFLFEYFSETQRNKGNFPGRFSGRQFSNSRSEMNVSTLELGDSALYLCASSPGPDTQYFGPGTRLTVL.

J is TRBJ2-1 and V is TRBV4-1; 7 bases align to TRBD2. J gave up 2 bases and V 4 bases, and 5 bases lay outside the gene matches. Germline CDR1 and CDR2: MGHRA and YSYEKL. The CDR3 sequence is 15 residues long. The CDR3 spells CASSPGGPTYNEQFF. The DNA of the CDR3 is TGCGCCAGCAGCCCGGGGGGTCCCACCTACAATGAGCAGTTCTTC.

The chain carries TRBV4-1 and TRBJ2-7; D uncertain. Trimming shortened V by 1 base and J by 2 bases, and 12 bases separated the two germline ends. CDR1 is MGHRA, CDR2 YSYEKL, per germline. The CDR3 has 15 residues. CDR3 loop: CASSQAATTTYEQYF. The CDR3 region has the DNA TGCGCCAGCAGCCAAGCGGCGACAACCACCTACGAGCAGTACTTC.

The gene calls are TRBV5-1 and TRBJ1-1, with 7 bases fitting TRBD1. After removal of 4 bases from V and 1 base from J, the junction contained 4 bases not matched to a gene. Germline V CDR1 and CDR2: SGHRS, YFSETQ. The CDR3 runs 14 residues. This CDR3 reads CASSARDRNTEAFF. The CDR3 DNA sequence: TGCGCCAGCAGCGCCCGGGACAGGAACACTGAAGCTTTCTTT.

V is TRBV4-1 and J is TRBJ2-7; 9 bases fit TRBD2. J was trimmed by 0 bases and V by 4 bases; bases with no gene match: 7. CDR1 and CDR2 (germline): MGHRA, YSYEKL. The CDR3 is 16 amino acids. The CDR3 spells CASSPTGGGASYEQYF. The CDR3 bases are TGCGCCAGCAGCCCGACTGGCGGGGGGGCCTCCTACGAGCAGTACTTC.